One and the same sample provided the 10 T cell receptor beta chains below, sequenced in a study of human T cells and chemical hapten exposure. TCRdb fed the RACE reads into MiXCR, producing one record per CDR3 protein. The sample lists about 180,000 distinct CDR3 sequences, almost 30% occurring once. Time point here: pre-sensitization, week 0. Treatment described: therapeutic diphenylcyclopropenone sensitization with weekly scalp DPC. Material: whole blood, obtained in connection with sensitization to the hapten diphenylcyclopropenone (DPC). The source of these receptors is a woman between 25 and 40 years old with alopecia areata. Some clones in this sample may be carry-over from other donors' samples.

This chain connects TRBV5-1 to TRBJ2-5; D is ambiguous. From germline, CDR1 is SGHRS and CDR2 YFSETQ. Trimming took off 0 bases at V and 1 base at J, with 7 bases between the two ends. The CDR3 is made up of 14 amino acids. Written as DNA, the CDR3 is TGCGCCAGCAGCTTGGCCAAATCCCAAGAGACCCAGTACTTC. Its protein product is CASSLAKSQETQYF.

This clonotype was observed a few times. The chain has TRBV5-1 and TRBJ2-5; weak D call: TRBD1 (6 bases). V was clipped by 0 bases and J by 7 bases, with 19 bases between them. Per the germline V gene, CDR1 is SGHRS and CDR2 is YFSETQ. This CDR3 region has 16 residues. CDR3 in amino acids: CASSLESASLRGTQYF. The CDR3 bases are TGCGCCAGCAGCTTGGAGTCAGCTTCTCTCAGGGGGACCCAGTACTTC.

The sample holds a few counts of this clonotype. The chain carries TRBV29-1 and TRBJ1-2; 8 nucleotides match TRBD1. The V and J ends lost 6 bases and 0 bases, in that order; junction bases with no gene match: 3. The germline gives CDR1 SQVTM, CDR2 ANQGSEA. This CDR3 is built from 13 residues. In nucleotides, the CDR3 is TGCAGCGTCGGGGACAGGCCTAACTATGGCTACACCTTC. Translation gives CSVGDRPNYGYTF.

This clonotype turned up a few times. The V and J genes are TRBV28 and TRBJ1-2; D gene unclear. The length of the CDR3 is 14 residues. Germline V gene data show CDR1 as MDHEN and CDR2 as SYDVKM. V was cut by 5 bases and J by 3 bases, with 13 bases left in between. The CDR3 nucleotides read TGTGCCAGCAGTCCCCTCCGCAGAGACTATGGCTACACCTTC. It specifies CASSPLRRDYGYTF.

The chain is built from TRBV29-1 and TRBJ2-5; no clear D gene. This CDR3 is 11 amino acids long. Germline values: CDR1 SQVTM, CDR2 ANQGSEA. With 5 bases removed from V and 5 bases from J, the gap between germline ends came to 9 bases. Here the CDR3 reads CSVTPPETQYF. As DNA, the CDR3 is TGCAGCGTTACTCCCCCGGAGACCCAGTACTTC.

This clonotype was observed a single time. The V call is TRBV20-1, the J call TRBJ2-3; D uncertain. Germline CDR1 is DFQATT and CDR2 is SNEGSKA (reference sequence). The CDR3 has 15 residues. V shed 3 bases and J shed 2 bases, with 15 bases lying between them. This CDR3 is CSASYENRYTDTQYF. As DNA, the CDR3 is TGCAGTGCTAGTTATGAAAACCGATACACAGATACGCAGTATTTT.

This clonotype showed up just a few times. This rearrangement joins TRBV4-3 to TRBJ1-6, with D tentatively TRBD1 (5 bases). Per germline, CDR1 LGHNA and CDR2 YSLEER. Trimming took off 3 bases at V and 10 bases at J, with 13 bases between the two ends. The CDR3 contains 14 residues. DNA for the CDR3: TGCGCCAGCAGCCAGGCGCCGGGACGATCACCCCTCCACTTT. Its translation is CASSQAPGRSPLHF.

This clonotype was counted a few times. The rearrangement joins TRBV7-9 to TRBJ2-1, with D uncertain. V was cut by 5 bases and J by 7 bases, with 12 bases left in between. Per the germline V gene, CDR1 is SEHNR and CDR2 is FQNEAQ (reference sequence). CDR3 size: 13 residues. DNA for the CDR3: TGTGCCAGCAGCACGCCACTCCTAAATGAGCAGTTCTTC. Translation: CASSTPLLNEQFF.

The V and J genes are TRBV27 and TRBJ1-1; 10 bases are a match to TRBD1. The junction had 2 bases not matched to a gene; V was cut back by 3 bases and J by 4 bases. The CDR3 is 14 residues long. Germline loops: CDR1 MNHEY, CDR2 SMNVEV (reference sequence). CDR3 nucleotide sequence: TGTGCCAGCAGTTTCGGGACAGGGGTCACTGAAGCTTTCTTT. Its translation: CASSFGTGVTEAFF.

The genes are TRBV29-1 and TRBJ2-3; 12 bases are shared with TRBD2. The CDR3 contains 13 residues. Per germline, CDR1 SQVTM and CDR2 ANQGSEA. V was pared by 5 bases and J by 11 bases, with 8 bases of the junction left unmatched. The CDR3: CSVHGLAGWVQYF. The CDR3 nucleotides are TGCAGCGTTCACGGACTAGCGGGATGGGTGCAGTATTTT.